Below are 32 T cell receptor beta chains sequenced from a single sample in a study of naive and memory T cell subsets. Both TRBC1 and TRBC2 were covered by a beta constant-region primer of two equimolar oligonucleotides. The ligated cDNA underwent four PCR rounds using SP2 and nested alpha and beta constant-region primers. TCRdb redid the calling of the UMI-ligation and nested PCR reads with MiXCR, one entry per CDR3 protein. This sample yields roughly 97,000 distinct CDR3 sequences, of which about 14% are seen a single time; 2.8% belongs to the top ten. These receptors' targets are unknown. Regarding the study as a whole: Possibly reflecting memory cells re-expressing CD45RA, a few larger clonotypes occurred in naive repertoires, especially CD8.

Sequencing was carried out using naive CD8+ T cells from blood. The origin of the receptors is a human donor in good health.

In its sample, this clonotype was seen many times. CDR3 bases: TGTGCCATCAGTGAGCCTTCCGGGTCTAGCAGCCAGGATGAGCAGTTCTTC. Protein: CAISEPSGSSSQDEQFF. V and J are TRBV10-3 and TRBJ2-1, with D possibly TRBD2 on 5 matching bases. Between the trimmed V and J ends, which lost 2 bases and 8 bases, there was a span of 22 bases. In germline, CDR1 is ENHRY, CDR2 SYGVKD. The CDR3 consists of 17 residues.

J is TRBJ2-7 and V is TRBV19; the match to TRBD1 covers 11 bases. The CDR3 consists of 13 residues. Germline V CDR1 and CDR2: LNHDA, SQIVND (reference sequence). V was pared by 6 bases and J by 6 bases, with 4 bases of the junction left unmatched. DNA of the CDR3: TGTGCCAGTAGGGTCGGGACAGGGGGCGAGCAGTACTTC. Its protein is CASRVGTGGEQYF.

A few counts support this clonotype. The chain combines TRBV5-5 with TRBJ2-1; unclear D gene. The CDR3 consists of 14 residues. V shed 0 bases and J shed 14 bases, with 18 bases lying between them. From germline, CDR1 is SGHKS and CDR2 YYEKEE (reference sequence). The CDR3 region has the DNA TGTGCCAGCAGCTTGGTCGAGCTTGAATCTAAGAAGTTCTTC. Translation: CASSLVELESKKFF.

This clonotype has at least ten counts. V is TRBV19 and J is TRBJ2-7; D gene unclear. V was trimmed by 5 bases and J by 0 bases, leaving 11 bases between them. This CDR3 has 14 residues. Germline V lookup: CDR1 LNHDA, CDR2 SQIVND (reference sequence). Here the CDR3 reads CASSPGLSSYEQYF. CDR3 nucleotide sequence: TGTGCCAGTAGTCCGGGCCTAAGCTCCTACGAGCAGTACTTC.

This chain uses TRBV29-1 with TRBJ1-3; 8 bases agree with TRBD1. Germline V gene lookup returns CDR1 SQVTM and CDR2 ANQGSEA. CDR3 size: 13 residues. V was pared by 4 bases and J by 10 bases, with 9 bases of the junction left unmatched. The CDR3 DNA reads TGCAGCGTTGGGCCCCCGGACAGGGATACCATATATTTT. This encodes CSVGPPDRDTIYF.

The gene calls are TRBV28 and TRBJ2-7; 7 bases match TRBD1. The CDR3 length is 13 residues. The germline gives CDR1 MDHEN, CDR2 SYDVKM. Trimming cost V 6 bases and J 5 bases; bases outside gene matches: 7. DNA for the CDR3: TGTGCCAGCAGACAGGGGATCACGCACGAGCAGTACTTC. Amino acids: CASRQGITHEQYF.

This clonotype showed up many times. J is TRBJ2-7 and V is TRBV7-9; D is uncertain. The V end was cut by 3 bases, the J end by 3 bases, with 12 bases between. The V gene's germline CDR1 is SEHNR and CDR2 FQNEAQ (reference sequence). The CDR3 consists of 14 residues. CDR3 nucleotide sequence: TGTGCCAGCAGCTTGACTGGGCGCAGCTACGAGCAGTACTTC. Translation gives CASSLTGRSYEQYF.

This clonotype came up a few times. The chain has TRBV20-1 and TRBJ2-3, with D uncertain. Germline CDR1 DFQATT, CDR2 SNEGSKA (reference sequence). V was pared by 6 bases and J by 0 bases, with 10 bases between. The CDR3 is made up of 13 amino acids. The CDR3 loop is CSATSISTDTQYF. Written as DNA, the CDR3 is TGCAGTGCAACGTCAATTAGCACAGATACGCAGTATTTT.

The CDR3 region has the DNA TGCGCCAGCAGCCAAGACCACCTAGCGGTGGGGCTTGATGAGCAGTTCTTC. Its translation: CASSQDHLAVGLDEQFF. The chain recombines TRBV4-3 with TRBJ2-1, with 7 bases fitting TRBD2. From germline, CDR1 is LGHNA and CDR2 YSLEER. This CDR3 has 17 residues. Trimming removed 0 bases from V and 8 bases from J; junction bases left unmatched: 13.

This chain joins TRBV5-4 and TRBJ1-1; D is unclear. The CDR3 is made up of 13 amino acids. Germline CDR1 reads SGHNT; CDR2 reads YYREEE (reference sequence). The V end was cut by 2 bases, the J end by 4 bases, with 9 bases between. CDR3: CASSFPVGTEAFF. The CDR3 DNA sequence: TGTGCCAGCAGCTTCCCCGTGGGCACTGAAGCTTTCTTT.

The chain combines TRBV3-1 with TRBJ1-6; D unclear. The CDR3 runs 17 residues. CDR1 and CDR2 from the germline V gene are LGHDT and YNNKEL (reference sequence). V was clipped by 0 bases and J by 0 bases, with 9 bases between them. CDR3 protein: CASSQDRFPSYNSPLHF. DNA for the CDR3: TGTGCCAGCAGCCAAGACAGGTTCCCCTCCTATAATTCACCCCTCCACTTT.

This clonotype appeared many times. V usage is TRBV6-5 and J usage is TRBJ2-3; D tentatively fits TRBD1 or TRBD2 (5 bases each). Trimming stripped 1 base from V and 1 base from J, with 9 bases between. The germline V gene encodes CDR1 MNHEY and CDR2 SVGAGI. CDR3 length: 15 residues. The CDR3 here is CASSYWDGGTDTQYF. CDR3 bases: TGTGCCAGCAGTTACTGGGACGGAGGCACAGATACGCAGTATTTT.

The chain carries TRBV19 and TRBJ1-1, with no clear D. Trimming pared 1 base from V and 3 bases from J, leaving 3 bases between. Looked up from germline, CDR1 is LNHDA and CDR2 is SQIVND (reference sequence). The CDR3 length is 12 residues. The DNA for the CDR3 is TGTGCCAGTAGTATAGGATACACTGAAGCTTTCTTT. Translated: CASSIGYTEAFF. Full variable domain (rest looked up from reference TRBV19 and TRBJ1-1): DGGITQSPKYLFRKEGQNVTLSCEQNLNHDAMYWYRQDPGQGLRLIYYSQIVNDFQKGDIAEGYSVSREKKESFPLTVTSAQKNPTAFYLCASSIGYTEAFFGQGTRLTVV.

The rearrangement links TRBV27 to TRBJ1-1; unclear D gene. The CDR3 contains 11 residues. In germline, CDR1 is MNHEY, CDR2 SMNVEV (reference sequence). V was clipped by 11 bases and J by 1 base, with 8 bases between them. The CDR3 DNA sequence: TGTGCCCCCCGGGGGAACACTGAAGCTTTCTTT. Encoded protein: CAPRGNTEAFF.

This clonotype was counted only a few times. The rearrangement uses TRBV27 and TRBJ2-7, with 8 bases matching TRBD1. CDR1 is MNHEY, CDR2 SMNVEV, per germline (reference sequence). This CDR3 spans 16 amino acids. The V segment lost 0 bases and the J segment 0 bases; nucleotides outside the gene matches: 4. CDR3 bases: TGTGCCAGCAGTTTATCGTTGGGACAGGTCTCCTACGAGCAGTACTTC. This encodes CASSLSLGQVSYEQYF.

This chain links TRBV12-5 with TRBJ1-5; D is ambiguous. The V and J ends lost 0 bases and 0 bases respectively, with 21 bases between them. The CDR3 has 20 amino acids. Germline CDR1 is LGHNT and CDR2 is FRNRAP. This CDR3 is CASGLVRPHTESYSNQPQHF. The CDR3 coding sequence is TGTGCTAGTGGTTTGGTACGCCCCCACACAGAGAGCTATAGCAATCAGCCCCAGCATTTT.

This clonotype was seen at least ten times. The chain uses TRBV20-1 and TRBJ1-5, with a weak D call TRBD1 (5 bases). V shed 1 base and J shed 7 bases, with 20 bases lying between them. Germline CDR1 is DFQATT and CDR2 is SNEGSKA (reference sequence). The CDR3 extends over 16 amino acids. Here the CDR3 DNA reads TGCAGTGCTAGAGGGGGGGGGGTGGCCTCAGGCCAGCCCCAGCATTTT. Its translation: CSARGGGVASGQPQHF.

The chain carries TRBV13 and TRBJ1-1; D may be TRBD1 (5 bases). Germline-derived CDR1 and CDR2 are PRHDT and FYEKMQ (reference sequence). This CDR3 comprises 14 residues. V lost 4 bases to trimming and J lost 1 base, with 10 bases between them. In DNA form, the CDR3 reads TGTGCCAGCAGCTGGGGACTGGGGAACACTGAAGCTTTCTTT. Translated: CASSWGLGNTEAFF.

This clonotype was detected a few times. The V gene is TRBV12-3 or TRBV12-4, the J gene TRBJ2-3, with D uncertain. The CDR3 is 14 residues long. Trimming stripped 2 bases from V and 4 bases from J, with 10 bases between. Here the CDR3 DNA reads TGTGCCAGCAGTTTATCACCTAGATCAGATACGCAGTATTTT. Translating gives CASSLSPRSDTQYF.

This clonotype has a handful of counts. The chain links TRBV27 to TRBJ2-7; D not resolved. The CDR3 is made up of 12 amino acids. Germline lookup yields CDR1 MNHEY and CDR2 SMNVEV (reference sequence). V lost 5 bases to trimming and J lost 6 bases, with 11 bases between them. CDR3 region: CASSRIGLEQYF. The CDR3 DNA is TGTGCCAGCAGTCGCATTGGGCTCGAGCAGTACTTC.

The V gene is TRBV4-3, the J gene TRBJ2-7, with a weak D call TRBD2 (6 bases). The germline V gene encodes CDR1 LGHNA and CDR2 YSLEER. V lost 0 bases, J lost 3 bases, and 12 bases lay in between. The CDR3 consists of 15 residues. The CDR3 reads CASSQDSGTDYEQYF. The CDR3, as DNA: TGCGCCAGCAGCCAAGATTCGGGGACTGACTACGAGCAGTACTTC.

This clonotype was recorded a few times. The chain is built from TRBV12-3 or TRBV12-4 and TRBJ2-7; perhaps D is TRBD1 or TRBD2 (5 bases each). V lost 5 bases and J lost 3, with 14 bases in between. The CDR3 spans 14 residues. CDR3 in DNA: TGTGCCAGCAGTGGGGACCCCGTCTACTACGAGCAGTACTTC. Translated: CASSGDPVYYEQYF.

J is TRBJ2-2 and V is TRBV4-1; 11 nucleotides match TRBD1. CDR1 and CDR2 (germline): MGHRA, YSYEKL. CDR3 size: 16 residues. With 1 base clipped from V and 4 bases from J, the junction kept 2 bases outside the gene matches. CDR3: CASSQGTGGTTGELFF. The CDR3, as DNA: TGCGCCAGCAGCCAAGGGACAGGGGGCACCACCGGGGAGCTGTTTTTT.

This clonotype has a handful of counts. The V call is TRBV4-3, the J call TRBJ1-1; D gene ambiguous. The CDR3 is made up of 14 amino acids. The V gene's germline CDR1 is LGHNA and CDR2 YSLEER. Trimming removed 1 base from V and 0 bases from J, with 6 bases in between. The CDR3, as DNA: TGCGCCAGCAGCCAAGGTCACATGAACACTGAAGCTTTCTTT. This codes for CASSQGHMNTEAFF.

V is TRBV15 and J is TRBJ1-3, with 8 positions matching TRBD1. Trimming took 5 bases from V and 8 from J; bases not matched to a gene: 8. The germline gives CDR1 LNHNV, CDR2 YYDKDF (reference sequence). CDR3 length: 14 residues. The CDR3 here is CATSQEDRVDTIYF. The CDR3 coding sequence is TGTGCCACCAGCCAAGAGGACAGGGTAGACACCATATATTTT.

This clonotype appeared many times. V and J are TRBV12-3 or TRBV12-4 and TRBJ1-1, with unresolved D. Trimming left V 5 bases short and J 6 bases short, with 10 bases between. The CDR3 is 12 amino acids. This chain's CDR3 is CASSPGPSEAFF. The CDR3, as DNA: TGTGCCAGCAGTCCCGGACCCTCTGAAGCTTTCTTT.

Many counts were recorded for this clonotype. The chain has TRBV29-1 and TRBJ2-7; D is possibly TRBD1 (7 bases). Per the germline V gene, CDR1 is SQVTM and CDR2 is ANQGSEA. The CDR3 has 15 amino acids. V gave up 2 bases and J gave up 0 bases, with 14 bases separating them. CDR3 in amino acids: CSVEYAGQSSYEQYF. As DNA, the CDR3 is TGCAGCGTTGAATACGCGGGACAGAGCTCCTACGAGCAGTACTTC.

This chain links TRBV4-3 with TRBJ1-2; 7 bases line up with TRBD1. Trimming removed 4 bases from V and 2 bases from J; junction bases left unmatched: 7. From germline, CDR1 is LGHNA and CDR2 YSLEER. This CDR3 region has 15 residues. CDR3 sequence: CASSPSPTGNYGYTF. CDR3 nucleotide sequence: TGCGCCAGCAGCCCTTCCCCGACAGGGAACTATGGCTACACCTTC.

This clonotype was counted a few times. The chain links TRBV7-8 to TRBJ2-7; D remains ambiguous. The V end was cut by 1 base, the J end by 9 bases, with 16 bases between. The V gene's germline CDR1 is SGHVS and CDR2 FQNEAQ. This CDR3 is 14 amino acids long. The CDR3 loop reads CASSLGEHPYGQYF. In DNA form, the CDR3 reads TGTGCCAGCAGCTTAGGGGAACACCCCTATGGGCAGTACTTC.

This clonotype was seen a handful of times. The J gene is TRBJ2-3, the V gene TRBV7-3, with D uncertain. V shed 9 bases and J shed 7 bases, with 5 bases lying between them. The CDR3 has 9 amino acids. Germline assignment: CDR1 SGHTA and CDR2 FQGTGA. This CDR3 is CASENTQYF. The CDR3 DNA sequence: TGTGCCAGTGAGAATACGCAGTATTTT.

The CDR3 DNA follows: TGTGCCACCAGTGATTTCGGGACTAGCGGTTCTAGCACAGATACGCAGTATTTT. Amino acid sequence: CATSDFGTSGSSTDTQYF. The rearrangement uses TRBV24-1 and TRBJ2-3; 11 bases line up with TRBD2. Trimming removed 1 base from V and 0 bases from J; junction bases left unmatched: 5. CDR3 length equals 18 residues. Germline CDR1 is KGHDR and CDR2 is SFDVKD.

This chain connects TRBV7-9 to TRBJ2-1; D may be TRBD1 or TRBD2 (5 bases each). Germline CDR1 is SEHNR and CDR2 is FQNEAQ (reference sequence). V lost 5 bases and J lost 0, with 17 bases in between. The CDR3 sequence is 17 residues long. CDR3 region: CASSGGAPSYSYNEQFF. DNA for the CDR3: TGTGCCAGCAGCGGGGGAGCGCCTAGTTACTCCTACAATGAGCAGTTCTTC. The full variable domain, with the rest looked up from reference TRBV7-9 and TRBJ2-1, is DTGVSQNPRHKITKRGQNVTFRCDPISEHNRLYWYRQTLGQGPEFLTYFQNEAQLEKSRLLSDRFSAERPKGSFSTLEIQRTEQGDSAMYLCASSGGAPSYSYNEQFFGPGTRLTVL.